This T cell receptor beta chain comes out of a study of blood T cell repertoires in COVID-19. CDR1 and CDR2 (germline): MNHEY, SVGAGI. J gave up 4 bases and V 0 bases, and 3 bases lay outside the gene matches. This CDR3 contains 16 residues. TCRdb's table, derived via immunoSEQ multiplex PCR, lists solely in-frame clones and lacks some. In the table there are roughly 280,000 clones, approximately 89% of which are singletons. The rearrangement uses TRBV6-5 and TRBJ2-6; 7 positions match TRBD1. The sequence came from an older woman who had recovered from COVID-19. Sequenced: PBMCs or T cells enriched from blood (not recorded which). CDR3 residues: CASSYSGGPGANVLTF. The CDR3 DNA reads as TGTGCCAGCAGTTACTCAGGGGGCCCGGGGGCCAACGTCCTGACTTTC.